This TCR beta chain stems from a study of blood T cell repertoires in COVID-19. The table came from immunoSEQ multiplex PCR; TCRdb's copy has only in-frame clones and leaves some out. The sample lists 150,000 to 200,000 clones, 70% to 90% occurring once. The ends were cut back, 5 bases at V and 6 bases at J, with 18 bases in the middle. The CDR3 has 15 residues. The germline CDR1 and CDR2 sequences are SNHLY and FYNNEI. The TCR comes from a woman aged 45-60 years with COVID-19, enrolled during active disease. Sample: peripheral blood. The chain joins TRBV2 to TRBJ2-3; possible D gene TRBD1, 7 bases. CDR3 protein: CASSYLQGSGDTQYF. The CDR3 DNA sequence: TGTGCCAGCAGTTACTTACAGGGGAGCGGGGATACGCAGTATTTT.